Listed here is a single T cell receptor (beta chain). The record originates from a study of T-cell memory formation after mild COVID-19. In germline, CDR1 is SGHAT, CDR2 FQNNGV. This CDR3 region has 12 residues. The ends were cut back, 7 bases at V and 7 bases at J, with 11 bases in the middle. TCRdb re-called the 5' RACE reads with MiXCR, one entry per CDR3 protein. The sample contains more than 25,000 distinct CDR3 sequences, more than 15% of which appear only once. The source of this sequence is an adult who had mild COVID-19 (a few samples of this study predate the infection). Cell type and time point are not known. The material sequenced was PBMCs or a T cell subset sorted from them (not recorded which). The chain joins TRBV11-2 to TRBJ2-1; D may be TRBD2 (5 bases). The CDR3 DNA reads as TGTGCCAGCACTTTAGGGAGTAATGAGCAGTTCTTC. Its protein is CASTLGSNEQFF.